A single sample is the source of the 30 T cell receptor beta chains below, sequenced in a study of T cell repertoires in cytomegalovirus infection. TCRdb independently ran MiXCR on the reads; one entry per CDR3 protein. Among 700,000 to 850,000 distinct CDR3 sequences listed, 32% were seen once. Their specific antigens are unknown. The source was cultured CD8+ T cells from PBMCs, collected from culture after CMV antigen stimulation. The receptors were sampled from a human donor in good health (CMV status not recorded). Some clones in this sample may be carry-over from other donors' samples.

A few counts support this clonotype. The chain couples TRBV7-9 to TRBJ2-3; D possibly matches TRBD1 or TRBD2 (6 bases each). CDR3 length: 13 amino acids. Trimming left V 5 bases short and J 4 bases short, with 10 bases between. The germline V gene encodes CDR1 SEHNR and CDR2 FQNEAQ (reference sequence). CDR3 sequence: CASSPRGADTQYF. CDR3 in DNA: TGTGCCAGCAGCCCGAGGGGGGCAGATACGCAGTATTTT.

CDR3 DNA sequence: TGTGCCAGCAGAGACAGGGTCGCGAACACCGGGGAGCTGTTTTTT. Translating it yields CASRDRVANTGELFF. This chain links TRBV6-6 with TRBJ2-2; 7 bases agree with TRBD1. The CDR3 length is 15 residues. In germline, CDR1 is MNHNY, CDR2 SVGAGI (reference sequence). V gave up 6 bases and J gave up 0 bases; unmatched junction bases: 4.

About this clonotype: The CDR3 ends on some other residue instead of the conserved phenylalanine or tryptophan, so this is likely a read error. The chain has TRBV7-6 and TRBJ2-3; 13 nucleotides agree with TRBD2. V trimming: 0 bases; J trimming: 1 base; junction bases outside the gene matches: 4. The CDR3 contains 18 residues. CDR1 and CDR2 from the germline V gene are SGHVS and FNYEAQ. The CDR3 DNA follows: TGTGCCAGCAGCTTAGCGCCACTAGCGGGGGGGGGCACAGATACGCAGTATATT. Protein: CASSLAPLAGGGTDTQYI.

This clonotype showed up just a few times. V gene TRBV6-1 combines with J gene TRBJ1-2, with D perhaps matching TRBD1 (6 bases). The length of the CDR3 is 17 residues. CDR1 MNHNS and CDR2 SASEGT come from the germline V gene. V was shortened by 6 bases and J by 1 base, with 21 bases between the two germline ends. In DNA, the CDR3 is TGTGCCAGCAGCCGAACCCCAGGGGTCGCCTTTAACTATGGCTACACCTTC. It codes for CASSRTPGVAFNYGYTF.

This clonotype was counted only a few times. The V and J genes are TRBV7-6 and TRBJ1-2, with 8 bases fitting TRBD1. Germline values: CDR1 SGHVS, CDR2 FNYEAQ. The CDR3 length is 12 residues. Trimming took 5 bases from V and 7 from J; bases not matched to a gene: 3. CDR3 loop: CASSRGQGGYTF. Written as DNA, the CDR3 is TGTGCCAGCAGCAGAGGACAGGGTGGCTACACCTTC.

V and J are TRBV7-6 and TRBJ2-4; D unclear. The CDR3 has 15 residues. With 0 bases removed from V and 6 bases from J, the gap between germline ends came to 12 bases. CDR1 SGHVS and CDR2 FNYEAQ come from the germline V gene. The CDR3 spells CASSLAEGWGNIQYF. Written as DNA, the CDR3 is TGTGCCAGCAGCTTAGCGGAAGGATGGGGAAACATTCAGTACTTC.

In nucleotides, the CDR3 is TGTGCCAGCGGCGGGACTCCTGCTGGTGGCTACACCTTC. This gives the protein CASGGTPAGGYTF. The J gene is TRBJ1-2, the V gene TRBV7-6; D is perhaps TRBD1 (5 bases). Germline values: CDR1 SGHVS, CDR2 FNYEAQ. This CDR3 is built from 13 residues. Trimming removed 8 bases from V and 7 bases from J, with 17 bases in between. Drawing the rest from reference TRBV7-6 and TRBJ1-2, the complete variable domain is GAGVSQSPRYKVTKRGQDVALRCDPISGHVSLYWYRQALGQGPEFLTYFNYEAQQDKSGLPNDRFSAERPEGSISTLTIQRTEQRDSAMYRCASGGTPAGGYTFGSGTRLTVV.

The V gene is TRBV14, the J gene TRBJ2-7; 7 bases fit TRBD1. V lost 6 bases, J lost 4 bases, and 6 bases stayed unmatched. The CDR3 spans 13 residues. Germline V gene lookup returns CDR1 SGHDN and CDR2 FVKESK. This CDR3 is CASRGDRGYEQYF. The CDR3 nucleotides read TGTGCCAGCAGAGGGGACAGAGGATACGAGCAGTACTTC.

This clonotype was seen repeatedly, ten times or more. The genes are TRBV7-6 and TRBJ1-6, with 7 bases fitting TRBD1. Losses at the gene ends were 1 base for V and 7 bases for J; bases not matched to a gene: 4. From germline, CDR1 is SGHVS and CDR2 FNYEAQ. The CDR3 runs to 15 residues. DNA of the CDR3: TGTGCCAGCAGCTTAGAGGGGGCCCGAAATTCACCCCTCCACTTT. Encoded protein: CASSLEGARNSPLHF.

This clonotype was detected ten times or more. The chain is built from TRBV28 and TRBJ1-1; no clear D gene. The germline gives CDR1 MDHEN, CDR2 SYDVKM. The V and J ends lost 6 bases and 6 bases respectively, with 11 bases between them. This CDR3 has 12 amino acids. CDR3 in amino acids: CASSKGGAEAFF. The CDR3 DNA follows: TGTGCCAGCAGCAAGGGAGGTGCTGAAGCTTTCTTT. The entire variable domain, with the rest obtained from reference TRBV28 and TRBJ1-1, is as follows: DVKVTQSSRYLVKRTGEKVFLECVQDMDHENMFWYRQDPGLGLRLIYFSYDVKMKEKGDIPEGYSVSREKKERFSLILESASTNQTSMYLCASSKGGAEAFFGQGTRLTVV.

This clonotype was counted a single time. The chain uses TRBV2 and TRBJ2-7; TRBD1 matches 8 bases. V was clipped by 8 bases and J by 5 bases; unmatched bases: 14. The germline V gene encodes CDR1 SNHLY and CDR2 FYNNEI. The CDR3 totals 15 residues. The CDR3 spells CASHIQRTGSDEQYF. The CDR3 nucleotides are TGTGCCAGCCACATTCAGCGGACAGGGTCCGACGAGCAGTACTTC.

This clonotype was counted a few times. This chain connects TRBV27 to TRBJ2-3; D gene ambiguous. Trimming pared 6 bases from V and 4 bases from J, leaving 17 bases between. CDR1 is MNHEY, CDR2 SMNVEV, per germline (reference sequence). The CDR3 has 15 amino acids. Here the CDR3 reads CASSSFGLGPDTQYF. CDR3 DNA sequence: TGTGCCAGCAGCTCCTTTGGGCTGGGCCCAGATACGCAGTATTTT.

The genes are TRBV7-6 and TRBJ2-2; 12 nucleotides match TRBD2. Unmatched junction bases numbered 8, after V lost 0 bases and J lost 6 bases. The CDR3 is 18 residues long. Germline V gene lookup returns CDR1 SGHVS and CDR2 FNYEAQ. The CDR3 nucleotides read TGTGCCAGCAGCTTAGCCCACTCTAGCGGGGGGGTACCCGGGGAGCTGTTTTTT. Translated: CASSLAHSSGGVPGELFF.

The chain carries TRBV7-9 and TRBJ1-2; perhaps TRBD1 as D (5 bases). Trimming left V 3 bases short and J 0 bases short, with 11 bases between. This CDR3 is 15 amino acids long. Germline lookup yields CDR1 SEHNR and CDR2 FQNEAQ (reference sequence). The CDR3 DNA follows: TGTGCCAGCAGCTTCACAGGAGCTGCTAACTATGGCTACACCTTC. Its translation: CASSFTGAANYGYTF.

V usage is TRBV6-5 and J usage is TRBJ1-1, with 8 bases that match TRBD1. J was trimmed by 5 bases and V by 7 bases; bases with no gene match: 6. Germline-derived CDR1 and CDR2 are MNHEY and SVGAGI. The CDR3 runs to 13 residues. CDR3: CASIPTGETEAFF. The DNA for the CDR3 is TGTGCCAGCATCCCGACAGGGGAGACTGAAGCTTTCTTT.

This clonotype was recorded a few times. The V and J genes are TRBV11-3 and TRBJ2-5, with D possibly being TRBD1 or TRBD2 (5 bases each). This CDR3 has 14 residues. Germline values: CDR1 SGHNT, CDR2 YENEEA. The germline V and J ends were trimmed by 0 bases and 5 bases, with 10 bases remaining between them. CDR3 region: CASSLDGGQETQYF. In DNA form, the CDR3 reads TGTGCCAGCAGCTTAGATGGGGGTCAGGAGACCCAGTACTTC.

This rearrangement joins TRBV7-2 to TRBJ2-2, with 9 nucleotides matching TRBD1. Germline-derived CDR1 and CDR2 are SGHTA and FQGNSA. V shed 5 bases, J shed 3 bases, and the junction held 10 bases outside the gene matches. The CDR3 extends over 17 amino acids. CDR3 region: CASSPKRGQGHTGELFF. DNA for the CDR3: TGTGCCAGCAGCCCAAAGCGGGGACAGGGTCACACCGGGGAGCTGTTTTTT.

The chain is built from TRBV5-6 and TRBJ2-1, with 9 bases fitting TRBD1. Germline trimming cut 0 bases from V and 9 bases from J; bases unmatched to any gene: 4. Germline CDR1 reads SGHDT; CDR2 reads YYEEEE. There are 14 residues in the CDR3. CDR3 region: CASSLGTGVGEQFF. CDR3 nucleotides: TGTGCCAGCAGCTTGGGGACAGGGGTTGGTGAGCAGTTCTTC.

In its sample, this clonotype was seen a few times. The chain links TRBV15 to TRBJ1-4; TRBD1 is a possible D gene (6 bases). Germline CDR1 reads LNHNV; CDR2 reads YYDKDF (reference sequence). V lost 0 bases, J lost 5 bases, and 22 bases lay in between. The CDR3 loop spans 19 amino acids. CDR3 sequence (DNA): TGTGCCACCAGCAGAGAGCCCTTTTTAGGGGGGTTGCACAATGAAAAACTGTTTTTT. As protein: CATSREPFLGGLHNEKLFF.

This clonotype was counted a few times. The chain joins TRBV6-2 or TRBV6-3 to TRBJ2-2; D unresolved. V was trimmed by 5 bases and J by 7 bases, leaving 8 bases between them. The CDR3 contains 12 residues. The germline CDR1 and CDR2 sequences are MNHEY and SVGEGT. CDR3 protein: CASSQAYGELFF. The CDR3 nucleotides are TGTGCCAGCAGTCAAGCGTACGGGGAGCTGTTTTTT.

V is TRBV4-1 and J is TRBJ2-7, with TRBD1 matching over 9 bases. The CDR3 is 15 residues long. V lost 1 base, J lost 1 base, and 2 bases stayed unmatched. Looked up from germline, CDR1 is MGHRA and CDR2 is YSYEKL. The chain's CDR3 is CASSQGGQGSYEQYF. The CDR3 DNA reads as TGCGCCAGCAGCCAAGGGGGACAGGGATCCTACGAGCAGTACTTC.

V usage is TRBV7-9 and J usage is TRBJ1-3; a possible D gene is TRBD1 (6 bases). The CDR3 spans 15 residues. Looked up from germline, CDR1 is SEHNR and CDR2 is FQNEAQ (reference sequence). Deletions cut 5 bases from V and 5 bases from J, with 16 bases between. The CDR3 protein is CASSGGRDTRNTIYF. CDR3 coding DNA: TGTGCCAGCAGCGGGGGGCGGGACACAAGAAACACCATATATTTT.

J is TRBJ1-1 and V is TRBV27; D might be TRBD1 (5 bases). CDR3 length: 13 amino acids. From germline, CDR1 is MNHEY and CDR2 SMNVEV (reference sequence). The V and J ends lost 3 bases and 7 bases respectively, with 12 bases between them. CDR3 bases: TGTGCCAGCAGTTTGGGGCCCACTGATGAAGCTTTCTTT. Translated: CASSLGPTDEAFF.

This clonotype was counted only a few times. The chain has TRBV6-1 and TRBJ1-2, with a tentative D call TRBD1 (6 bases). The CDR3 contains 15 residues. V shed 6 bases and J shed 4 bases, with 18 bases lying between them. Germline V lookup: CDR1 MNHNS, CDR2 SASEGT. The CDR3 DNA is TGTGCCAGCAGCCTCGTCGGGGGGGGCCTCTATGGCTACACCTTC. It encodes CASSLVGGGLYGYTF.

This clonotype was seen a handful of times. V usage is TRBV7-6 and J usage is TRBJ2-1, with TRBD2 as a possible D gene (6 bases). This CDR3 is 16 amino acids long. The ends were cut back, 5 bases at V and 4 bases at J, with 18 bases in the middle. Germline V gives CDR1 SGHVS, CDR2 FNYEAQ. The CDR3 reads CASSPPTRGGYNEQFF. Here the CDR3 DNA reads TGTGCCAGCAGCCCGCCGACACGGGGAGGTTACAATGAGCAGTTCTTC.

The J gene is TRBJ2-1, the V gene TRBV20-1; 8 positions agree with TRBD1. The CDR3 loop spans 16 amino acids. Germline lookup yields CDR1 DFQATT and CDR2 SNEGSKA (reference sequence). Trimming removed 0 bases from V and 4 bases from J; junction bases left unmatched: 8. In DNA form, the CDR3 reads TGCAGTGCTAGAGACCAGACAGGGGAGGTGTACAATGAGCAGTTCTTC. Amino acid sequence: CSARDQTGEVYNEQFF.

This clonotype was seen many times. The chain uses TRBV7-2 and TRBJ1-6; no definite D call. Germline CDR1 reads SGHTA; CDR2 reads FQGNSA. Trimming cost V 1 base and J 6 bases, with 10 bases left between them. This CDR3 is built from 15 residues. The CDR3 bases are TGTGCCAGCAGCTTAGATGGCAATCTTAATTCACCCCTCCACTTT. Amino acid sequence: CASSLDGNLNSPLHF.

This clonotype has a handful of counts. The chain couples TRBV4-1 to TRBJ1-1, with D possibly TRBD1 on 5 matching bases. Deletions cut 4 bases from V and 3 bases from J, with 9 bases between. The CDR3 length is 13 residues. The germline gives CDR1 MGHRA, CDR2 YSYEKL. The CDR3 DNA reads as TGCGCCAGCAGCCTGGACACTGACACTGAAGCTTTCTTT. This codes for CASSLDTDTEAFF.

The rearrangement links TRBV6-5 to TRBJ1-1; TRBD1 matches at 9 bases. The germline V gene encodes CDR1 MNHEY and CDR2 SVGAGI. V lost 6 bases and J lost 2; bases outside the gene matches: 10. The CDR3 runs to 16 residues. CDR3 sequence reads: CASSYRGTGTNTEAFF. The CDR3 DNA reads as TGTGCCAGCAGCTACAGGGGGACAGGGACCAACACTGAAGCTTTCTTT.

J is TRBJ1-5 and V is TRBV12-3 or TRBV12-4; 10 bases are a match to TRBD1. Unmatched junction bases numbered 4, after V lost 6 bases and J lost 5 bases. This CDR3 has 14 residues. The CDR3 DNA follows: TGTGCCAGCAGGAGGACAGGGGGTCATCAGCCCCAGCATTTT. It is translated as CASRRTGGHQPQHF.